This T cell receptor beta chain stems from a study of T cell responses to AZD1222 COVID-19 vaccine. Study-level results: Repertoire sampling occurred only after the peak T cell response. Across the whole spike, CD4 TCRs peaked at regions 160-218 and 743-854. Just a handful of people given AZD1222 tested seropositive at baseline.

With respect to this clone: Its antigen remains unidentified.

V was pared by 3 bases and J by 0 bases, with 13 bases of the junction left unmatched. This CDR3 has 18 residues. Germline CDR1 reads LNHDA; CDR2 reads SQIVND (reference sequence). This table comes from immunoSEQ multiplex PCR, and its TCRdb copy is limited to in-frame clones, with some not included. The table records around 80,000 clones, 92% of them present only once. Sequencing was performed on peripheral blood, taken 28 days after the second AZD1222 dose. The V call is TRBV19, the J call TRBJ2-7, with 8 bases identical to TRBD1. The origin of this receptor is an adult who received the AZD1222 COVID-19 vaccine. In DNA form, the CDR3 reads TGTGCCAGTAGTATGGGGTTTGGCAGGGGGCCGTCCTCCTACGAGCAGTACTTC. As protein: CASSMGFGRGPSSYEQYF.